The 4 T cell receptor beta chains reported below all come from one sample, sequenced in a study of blood T cell repertoires in COVID-19. The assay was immunoSEQ multiplex PCR, and TCRdb's table has in-frame clones only and misses some. The table records about 24,000 clones, 60% to 75% of them present only once. The material sequenced was peripheral blood. The receptors come from a man aged 50-60 years with COVID-19, enrolled during active disease.

This chain connects TRBV24-1 to TRBJ2-2, with 7 bases aligning to TRBD1. The CDR3 totals 17 residues. With 4 bases clipped from V and 2 bases from J, the junction kept 9 bases outside the gene matches. Germline V gene data show CDR1 as KGHDR and CDR2 as SFDVKD. The DNA of the CDR3 is TGTGCCACCAGTGAGCCCGACAGGGCAGACAACACCGGGGAGCTGTTTTTT. Its protein product is CATSEPDRADNTGELFF.

The chain uses TRBV6-5 and TRBJ1-4; perhaps TRBD1 as D (5 bases). This CDR3 is 12 amino acids long. Trimming pared 8 bases from V and 2 bases from J, leaving 6 bases between. Per the germline V gene, CDR1 is MNHEY and CDR2 is SVGAGI. DNA for the CDR3: TGTGCCAGCCAGGGCACTAATGAAAAACTGTTTTTT. Its translation is CASQGTNEKLFF.

V gene TRBV24-1 combines with J gene TRBJ2-7; 9 positions match TRBD1. CDR3 length equals 13 residues. CDR1 is KGHDR, CDR2 SFDVKD, per germline. Trimming removed 4 bases from V and 6 bases from J; junction bases left unmatched: 3. DNA of the CDR3: TGTGCCACCAGTGAACAGACAGGGGGCGAGCAGTACTTC. It specifies CATSEQTGGEQYF.

By its share, this clone is medium-sized. The V gene is TRBV21-1, the J gene TRBJ2-7; TRBD1 is taken as the D call from the table, unchecked against the DNA. TRBV21-1 is assigned pseudogene status. The CDR3 is 16 residues long. The CDR3 protein is CASRMDRGHETYEQYF. For the CDR3, the DNA is TGTGCCAGCAGGATGGACAGGGGGCACGAGACCTACGAGCAGTACTTC.